This paragraph covers one T cell receptor (beta chain) sequence. What it binds is not known. This specimen comes from a study of cytomegalovirus exposure and HLA in healthy donors. Whole-study results and caveats: Being indistinguishable, some V segments were excluded, TRBV6-2 and TRBV6-3 among them. Prediction of most subjects' HLA-A and HLA-B alleles by TCR beta sequences was reportedly accurate. The majority of TCR sequences were rare, yet some public TCRs appeared in many donors.

The PCR employed 60 Vbeta primers together with 13 Jbeta primers. Only in-frame clones appear in the TCRdb table, and some are missing; sequencing was by immunoSEQ multiplex PCR. The table has 85,000 to 95,000 clones, 65% to 75% seen once. Donors had nominal health at sampling but likely had unrecorded immune exposures. V gave up 6 bases and J gave up 5 bases; unmatched junction bases: 4. This CDR3 is built from 14 residues. The germline V gene has CDR1 ENHRY and CDR2 SYGVKD. Material: PBMCs. The receptor's source is a man aged 30 to 45 in good health and CMV-seropositive. The rearrangement uses TRBV10-3 and TRBJ1-4, with 9 bases aligning to TRBD1. The CDR3 region is CAIRSGTGNEKLFF. The CDR3 nucleotides read TGTGCCATCAGGTCCGGGACAGGGAATGAAAAACTGTTTTTT.